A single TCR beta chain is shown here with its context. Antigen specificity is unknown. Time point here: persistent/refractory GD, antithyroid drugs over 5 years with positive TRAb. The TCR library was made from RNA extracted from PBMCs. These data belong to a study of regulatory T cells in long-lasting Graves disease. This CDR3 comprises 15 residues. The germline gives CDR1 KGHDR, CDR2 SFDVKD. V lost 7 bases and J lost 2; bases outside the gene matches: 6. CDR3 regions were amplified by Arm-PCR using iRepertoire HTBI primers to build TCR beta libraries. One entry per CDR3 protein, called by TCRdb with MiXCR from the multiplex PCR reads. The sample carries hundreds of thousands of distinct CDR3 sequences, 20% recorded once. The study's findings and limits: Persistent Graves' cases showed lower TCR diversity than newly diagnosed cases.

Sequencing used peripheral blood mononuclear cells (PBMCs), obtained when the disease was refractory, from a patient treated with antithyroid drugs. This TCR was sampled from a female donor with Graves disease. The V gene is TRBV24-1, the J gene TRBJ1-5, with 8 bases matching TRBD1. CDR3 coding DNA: TGTGCCACCAGGCGACAGGGGACCGGCAATCAGCCCCAGCATTTT. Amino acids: CATRRQGTGNQPQHF.